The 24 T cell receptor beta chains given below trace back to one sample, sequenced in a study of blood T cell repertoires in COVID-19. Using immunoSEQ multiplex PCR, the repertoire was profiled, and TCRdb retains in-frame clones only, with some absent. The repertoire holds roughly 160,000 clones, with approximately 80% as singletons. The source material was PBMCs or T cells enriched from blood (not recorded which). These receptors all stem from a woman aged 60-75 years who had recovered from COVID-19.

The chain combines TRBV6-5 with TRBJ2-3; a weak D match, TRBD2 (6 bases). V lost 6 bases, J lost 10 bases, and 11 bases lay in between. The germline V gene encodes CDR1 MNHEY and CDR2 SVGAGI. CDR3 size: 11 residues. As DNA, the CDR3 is TGTGCCAGCAGGGCCGGGACTTCGCAGTATTTT. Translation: CASRAGTSQYF.

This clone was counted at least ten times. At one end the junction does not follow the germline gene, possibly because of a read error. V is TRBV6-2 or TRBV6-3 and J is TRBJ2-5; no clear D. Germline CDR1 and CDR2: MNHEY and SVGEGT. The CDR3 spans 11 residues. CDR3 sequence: CASSHQEAQYF. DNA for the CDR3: TGTGCCAGCAGTCACCAAGAGGCCCAGTACTTC.

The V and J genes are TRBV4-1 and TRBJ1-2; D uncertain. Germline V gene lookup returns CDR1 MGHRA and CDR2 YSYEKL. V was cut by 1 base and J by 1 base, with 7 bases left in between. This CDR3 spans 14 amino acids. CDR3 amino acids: CASSQAPGNYGYTF. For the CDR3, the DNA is TGCGCCAGCAGCCAAGCCCCGGGTAACTATGGCTACACCTTC.

Here the CDR3 reads CSVINSGQGAYEQYF. Here the CDR3 DNA reads TGCAGCGTCATAAACTCGGGACAGGGGGCCTACGAGCAGTACTTC. The J gene is TRBJ2-7, the V gene TRBV29-1, with 11 bases aligning to TRBD1. Germline V CDR1 and CDR2: SQVTM, ANQGSEA. The CDR3 loop spans 15 amino acids. V trimming: 6 bases; J trimming: 2 bases; junction bases outside the gene matches: 9.

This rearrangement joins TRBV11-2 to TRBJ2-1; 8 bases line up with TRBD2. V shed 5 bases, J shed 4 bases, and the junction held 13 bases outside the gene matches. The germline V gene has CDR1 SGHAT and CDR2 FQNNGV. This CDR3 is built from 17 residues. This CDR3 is CASSLPTGTRGYNEQFF. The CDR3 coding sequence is TGTGCCAGCAGCCTCCCCACCGGGACTAGGGGATACAATGAGCAGTTCTTC.

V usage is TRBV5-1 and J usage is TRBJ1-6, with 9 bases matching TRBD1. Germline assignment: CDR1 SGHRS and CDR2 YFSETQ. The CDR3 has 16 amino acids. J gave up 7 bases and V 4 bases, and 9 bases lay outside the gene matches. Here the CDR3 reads CASSIGTGSPNSPLHF. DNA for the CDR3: TGCGCCAGCAGCATAGGGACAGGGTCGCCGAATTCACCCCTCCACTTT.

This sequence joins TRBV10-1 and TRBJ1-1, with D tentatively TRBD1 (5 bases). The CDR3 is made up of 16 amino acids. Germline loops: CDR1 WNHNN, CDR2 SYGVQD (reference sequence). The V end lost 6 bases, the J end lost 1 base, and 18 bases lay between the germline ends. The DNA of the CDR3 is TGCGCCAGCAGCGACCACGGAGGGGCTCGGAACACTGAAGCTTTCTTT. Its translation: CASSDHGGARNTEAFF.

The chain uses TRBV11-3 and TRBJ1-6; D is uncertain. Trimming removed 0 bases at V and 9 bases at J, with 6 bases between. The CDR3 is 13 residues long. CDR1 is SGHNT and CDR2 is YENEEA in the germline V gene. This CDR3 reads CASSLETGSPLHF. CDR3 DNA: TGTGCCAGCAGCTTAGAGACGGGTTCACCCCTCCACTTT.

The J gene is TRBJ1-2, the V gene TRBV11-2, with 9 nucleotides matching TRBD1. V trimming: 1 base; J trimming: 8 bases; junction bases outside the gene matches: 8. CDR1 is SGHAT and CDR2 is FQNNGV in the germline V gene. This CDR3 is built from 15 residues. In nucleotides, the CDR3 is TGTGCCAGCAGCTTAGTATCCGGACAGGGGAGCGGCTACACCTTC. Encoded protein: CASSLVSGQGSGYTF.

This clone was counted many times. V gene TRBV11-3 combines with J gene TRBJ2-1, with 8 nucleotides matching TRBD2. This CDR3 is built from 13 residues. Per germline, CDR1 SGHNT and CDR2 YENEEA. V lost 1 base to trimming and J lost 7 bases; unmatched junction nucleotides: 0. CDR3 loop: CASSLASGNEQFF. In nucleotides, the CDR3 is TGTGCCAGCAGCTTAGCTAGCGGGAATGAGCAGTTCTTC.

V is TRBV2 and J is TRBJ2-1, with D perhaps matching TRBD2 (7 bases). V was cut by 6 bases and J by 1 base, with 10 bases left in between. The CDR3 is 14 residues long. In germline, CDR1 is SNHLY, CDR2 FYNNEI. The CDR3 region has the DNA TGTGCCAGCAGCGGGGGGCGGTCCTACAATGAGCAGTTCTTC. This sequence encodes CASSGGRSYNEQFF. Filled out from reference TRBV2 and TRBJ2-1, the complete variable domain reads EPEVTQTPSHQVTQMGQEVILRCVPISNHLYFYWYRQILGQKVEFLVSFYNNEISEKSEIFDDQFSVERPDGSNFTLKIRSTKLEDSAMYFCASSGGRSYNEQFFGPGTRLTVL.

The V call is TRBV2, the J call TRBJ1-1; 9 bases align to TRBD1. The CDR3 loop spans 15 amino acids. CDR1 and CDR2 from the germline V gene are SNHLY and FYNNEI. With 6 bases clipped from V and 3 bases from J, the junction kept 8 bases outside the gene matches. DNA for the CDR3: TGTGCCAGCAGCGCTCCAGACAGGGGGGACACTGAAGCTTTCTTT. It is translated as CASSAPDRGDTEAFF.

Written as DNA, the CDR3 is TGTGCCAGCTCACAAGGGGACACGGCGTACGAGCAGTACTTC. Protein sequence: CASSQGDTAYEQYF. The chain carries TRBV18 and TRBJ2-7, with D possibly matching TRBD1 (6 bases). The V and J ends lost 4 bases and 4 bases respectively, with 14 bases between them. Germline lookup yields CDR1 KGHSH and CDR2 LQKENI. CDR3 length: 14 amino acids.

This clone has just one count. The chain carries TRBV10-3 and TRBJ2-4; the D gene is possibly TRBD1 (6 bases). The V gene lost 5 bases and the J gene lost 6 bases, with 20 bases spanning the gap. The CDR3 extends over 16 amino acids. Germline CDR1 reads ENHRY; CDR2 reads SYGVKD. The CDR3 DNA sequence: TGTGCCATCAGTCCAGACAGGCCCGATATAGGAAACATTCAGTACTTC. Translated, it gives CAISPDRPDIGNIQYF.

DNA of the CDR3: TGCGCCAGCAGAGGGGCTCCTATTCCCAATGAGCAGTTCTTC. The encoded protein is CASRGAPIPNEQFF. The J gene is TRBJ2-1, the V gene TRBV5-1, with D possibly matching TRBD1 (5 bases). Germline assignment: CDR1 SGHRS and CDR2 YFSETQ. The CDR3 extends over 14 amino acids. V lost 5 bases and J 6 bases, leaving 15 bases between the germline ends.

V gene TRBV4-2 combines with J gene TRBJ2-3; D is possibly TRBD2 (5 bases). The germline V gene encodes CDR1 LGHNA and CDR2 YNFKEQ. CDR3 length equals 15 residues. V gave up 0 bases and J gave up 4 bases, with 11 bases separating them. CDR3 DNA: TGTGCCAGCAGCCAAGATCCTGGGAGTCCAGATACGCAGTATTTT. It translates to CASSQDPGSPDTQYF.

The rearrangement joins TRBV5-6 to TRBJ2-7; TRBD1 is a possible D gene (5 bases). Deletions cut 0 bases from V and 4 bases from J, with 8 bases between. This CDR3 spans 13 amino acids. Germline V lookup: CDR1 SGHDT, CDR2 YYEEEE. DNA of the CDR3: TGTGCCAGCAGCTTGGGACAGAGGTACGAGCAGTACTTC. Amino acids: CASSLGQRYEQYF.

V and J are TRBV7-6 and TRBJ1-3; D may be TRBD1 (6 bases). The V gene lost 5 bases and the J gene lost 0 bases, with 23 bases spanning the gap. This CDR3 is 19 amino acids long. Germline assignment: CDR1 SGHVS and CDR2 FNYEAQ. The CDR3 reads CASSPLGATYSSSGNTIYF. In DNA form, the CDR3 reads TGTGCCAGCAGCCCTTTGGGGGCCACATACTCTTCCTCTGGAAACACCATATATTTT.

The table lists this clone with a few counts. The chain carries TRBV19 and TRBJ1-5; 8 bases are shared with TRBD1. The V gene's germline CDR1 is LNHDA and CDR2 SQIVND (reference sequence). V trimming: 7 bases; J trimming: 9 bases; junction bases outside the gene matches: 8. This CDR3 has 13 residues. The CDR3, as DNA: TGTGCCAGTACCTCTCAGGGGGCACGGCCCCAGCATTTT. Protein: CASTSQGARPQHF.

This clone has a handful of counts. The CDR3 DNA sequence: TGTGCCAGCAGCCCCGATTTAAACTCAGGGGGCTACACCTTC. Its translation: CASSPDLNSGGYTF. The rearrangement uses TRBV3-1 (or the pseudogene TRBV3-2) and TRBJ1-2, with TRBD1 as a possible D gene (5 bases). The CDR3 has 14 amino acids. The germline V and J ends were trimmed by 4 bases and 8 bases, with 17 bases remaining between them. The germline V gene has CDR1 LGHDT and CDR2 YNNKEL (reference sequence).

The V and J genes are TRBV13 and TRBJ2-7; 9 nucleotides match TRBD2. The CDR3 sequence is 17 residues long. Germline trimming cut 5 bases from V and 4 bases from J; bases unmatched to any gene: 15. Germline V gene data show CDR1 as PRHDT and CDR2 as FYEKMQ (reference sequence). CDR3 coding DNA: TGTGCCAGCAGCCAGGGACTAGCCTCCCTGACACCTTACGAGCAGTACTTC. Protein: CASSQGLASLTPYEQYF.

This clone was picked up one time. CDR3: CASSLDNLLSSYNEQFF. CDR3 bases: TGTGCCAGCAGCTTAGATAACTTGCTGAGCTCCTACAATGAGCAGTTCTTC. V gene TRBV7-6 combines with J gene TRBJ2-1, with D uncertain. The germline CDR1 and CDR2 sequences are SGHVS and FNYEAQ. CDR3 length equals 17 residues. Trimming cost V 1 base and J 0 bases, with 13 bases left between them. The complete variable domain, with remaining parts taken from reference TRBV7-6 and TRBJ2-1, reads GAGVSQSPRYKVTKRGQDVALRCDPISGHVSLYWYRQALGQGPEFLTYFNYEAQQDKSGLPNDRFSAERPEGSISTLTIQRTEQRDSAMYRCASSLDNLLSSYNEQFFGPGTRLTVL.

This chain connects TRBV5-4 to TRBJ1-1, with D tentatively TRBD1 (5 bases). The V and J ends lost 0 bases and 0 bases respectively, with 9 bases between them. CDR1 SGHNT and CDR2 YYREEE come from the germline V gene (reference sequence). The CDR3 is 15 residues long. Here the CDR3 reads CASSLGRGVNTEAFF. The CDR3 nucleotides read TGTGCCAGCAGCTTGGGCCGGGGGGTGAACACTGAAGCTTTCTTT.

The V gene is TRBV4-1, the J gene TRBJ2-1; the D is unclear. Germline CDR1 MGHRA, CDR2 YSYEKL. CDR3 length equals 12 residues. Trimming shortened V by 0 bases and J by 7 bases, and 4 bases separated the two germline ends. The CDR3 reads CASSQDLNEQFF. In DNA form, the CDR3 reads TGCGCCAGCAGCCAAGATCTGAATGAGCAGTTCTTC.